This T cell receptor (beta chain) comes out of a study of post-analysis software for immune sequencing data. A few counts support this clonotype. Unique molecular identifiers were carried by the TCR beta cDNA libraries. TCRdb independently ran MiXCR on the PCR reads; one entry per CDR3 protein. The sample includes 800,000 to 950,000 distinct CDR3 sequences, under 70% seen only once; the top ten take roughly 4.4%. The sequence was collected from a girl between 10 and 17 years old with multiple sclerosis. Sequencing was done on a sample of blood.

CDR3 amino acids: CASSEEKSRVGTEAFF. The CDR3 DNA is TGTGCCAGCAGTGAAGAAAAGAGCAGGGTAGGAACTGAAGCTTTCTTT. The rearrangement joins TRBV2 to TRBJ1-1, with a tentative D call TRBD1 (5 bases). The V gene lost 1 base and the J gene lost 5 bases, with 17 bases spanning the gap. CDR1 and CDR2 (germline): SNHLY, FYNNEI. This CDR3 comprises 16 residues.